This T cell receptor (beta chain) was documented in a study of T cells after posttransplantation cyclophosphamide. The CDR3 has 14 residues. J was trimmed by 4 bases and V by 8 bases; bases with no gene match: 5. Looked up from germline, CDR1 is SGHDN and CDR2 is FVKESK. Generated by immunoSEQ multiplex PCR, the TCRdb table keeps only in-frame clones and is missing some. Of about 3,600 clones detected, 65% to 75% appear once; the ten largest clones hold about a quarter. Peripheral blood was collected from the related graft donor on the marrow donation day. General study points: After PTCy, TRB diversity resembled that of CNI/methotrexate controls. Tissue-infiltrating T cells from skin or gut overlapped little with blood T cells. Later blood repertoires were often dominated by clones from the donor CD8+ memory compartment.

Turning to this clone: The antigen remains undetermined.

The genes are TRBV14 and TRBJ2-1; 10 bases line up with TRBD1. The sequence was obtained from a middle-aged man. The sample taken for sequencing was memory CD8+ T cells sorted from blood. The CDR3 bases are TGTGCCAGCCTCCGGGACAGGGGTTACAATGAGCAGTTCTTC. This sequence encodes CASLRDRGYNEQFF.